Ten or more counts support the clone carrying this T cell receptor beta chain. This specimen comes from a study of metastatic and nonmetastatic thyroid tumors. Treatment of any kind had been given to no patient before thyroid surgery. TCRdb re-called clones from the PCR reads using MiXCR. This table holds 75,000 to 95,000 clones, 12% found once. This CDR3 spans 14 amino acids. The germline CDR1 and CDR2 sequences are SEHNR and FQNEAQ (reference sequence). Trimming stripped 4 bases from V and 7 bases from J, with 16 bases between. This TCR derives from a female donor with papillary thyroid cancer or a benign thyroid nodule (not recorded which). Some clones in this sample may be carry-over from other donors' samples. The chain uses TRBV7-9 and TRBJ1-2; the D is unclear. Sequences were obtained from blood. CDR3 amino acids: CASSYGEGRGGYTF. The DNA for the CDR3 is TGTGCCAGCAGCTACGGCGAAGGACGTGGTGGCTACACCTTC.